What follows describes a single TCR beta chain. The antigen remains unidentified. The assay covered 85,000 to 100,000 TCR templates per sample. Clones were sequenced by immunoSEQ multiplex PCR, and TCRdb holds only the in-frame ones, with some missing. The sample consists of 80,000 to 130,000 clones, about nine tenths of them appearing once. The data were taken from a study of siplizumab effects on memory and regulatory T cells. Findings of the study overall: Alloreactive sequences whose origin lay in unstimulated CD4+ memory cells were significantly reduced by siplizumab. With siplizumab, mappable alloreactive CD4+ clones averaged 68.8% Treg-derived, versus under 30% in controls. In unstimulated cells, naive T cells appeared more diverse than memory T cells and seemed major alloresponse contributors.

The CDR3 consists of 15 residues. Germline V gene lookup returns CDR1 MNHNS and CDR2 SASEGT. V gave up 2 bases and J gave up 1 base, with 11 bases separating them. This receptor was obtained from a human donor in good health. Some clones in this sample may be carry-over from other donors' samples. V gene TRBV6-1 combines with J gene TRBJ1-2; weak D call: TRBD1 (5 bases). Sequencing input: CD4+ T cells sorted from blood. CDR3 amino acids: CASSERGTDNYGYTF. The CDR3 DNA sequence: TGTGCCAGCAGTGAAAGAGGGACGGATAACTATGGCTACACCTTC.